This T cell receptor beta chain stems from a study of blood T cell repertoires in COVID-19. Overall study context: Whether acute or convalescent, the COVID-19 samples came from the United States, Italy and Spain.

The CDR3 has 15 residues. V was cut by 7 bases and J by 8 bases, with 20 bases left in between. The germline V gene encodes CDR1 MDHEN and CDR2 SYDVKM. A Seattle source enrolled patients during active infection and followed them longitudinally. Authors' processing steps: Estimation of nucleated cell counts relied on the amplification of reference gene primers. Clones were sequenced by immunoSEQ multiplex PCR, and TCRdb holds only the in-frame ones, with some missing. That table gives V, J and clone size, and the DNA gave D and trimming. This table holds just under 350,000 clones, 87% found once. V gene TRBV28 combines with J gene TRBJ1-4, with TRBD1 as a possible D gene (5 bases). Sequenced sample: peripheral blood. This clonotype was obtained from a woman in her forties or fifties with COVID-19, enrolled during active disease. Here the CDR3 DNA reads TGTGCCAGCAAACCCCAGGGCAGGGTAGGCGAAAAACTGTTTTTT. Protein sequence: CASKPQGRVGEKLFF.